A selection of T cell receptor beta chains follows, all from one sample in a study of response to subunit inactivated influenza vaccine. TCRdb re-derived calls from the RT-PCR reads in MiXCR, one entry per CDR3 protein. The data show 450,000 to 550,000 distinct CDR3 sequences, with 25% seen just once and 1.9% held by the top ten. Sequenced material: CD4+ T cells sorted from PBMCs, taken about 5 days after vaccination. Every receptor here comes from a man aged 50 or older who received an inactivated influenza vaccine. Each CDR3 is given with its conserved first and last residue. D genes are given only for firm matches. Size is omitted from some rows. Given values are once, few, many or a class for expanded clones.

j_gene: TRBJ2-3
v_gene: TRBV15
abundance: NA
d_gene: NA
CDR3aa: CATSMSPKSTDTQYF
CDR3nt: TGTGCCACCAGCATGAGCCCGAAAAGCACAGATACGCAGTATTTT

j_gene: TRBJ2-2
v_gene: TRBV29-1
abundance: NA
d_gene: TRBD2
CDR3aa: CSVDVAGQTGELFF
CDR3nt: TGCAGCGTTGACGTAGCGGGGCAGACCGGGGAGCTGTTTTTT

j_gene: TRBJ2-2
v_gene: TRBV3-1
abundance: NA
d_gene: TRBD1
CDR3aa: CASSQAGTENTGELFF
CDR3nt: TGTGCCAGCAGCCAAGCCGGGACAGAGAACACCGGGGAGCTGTTTTTT

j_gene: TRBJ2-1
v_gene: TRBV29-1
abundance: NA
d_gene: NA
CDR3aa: CSFIGGGSSYNEQFF
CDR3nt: TGCAGCTTTATAGGGGGGGGCAGCTCCTACAATGAGCAGTTCTTC

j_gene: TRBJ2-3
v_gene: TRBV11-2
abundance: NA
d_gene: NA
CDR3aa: CASSFTQGSRTDTQYF
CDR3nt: TGTGCCAGCAGCTTCACCCAGGGGTCGAGGACAGATACGCAGTATTTT

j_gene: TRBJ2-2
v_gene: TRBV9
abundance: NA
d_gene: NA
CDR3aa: CASSVEGTHSNTGELFF
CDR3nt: TGTGCCAGCAGCGTAGAGGGGACCCATTCGAACACCGGGGAGCTGTTTTTT

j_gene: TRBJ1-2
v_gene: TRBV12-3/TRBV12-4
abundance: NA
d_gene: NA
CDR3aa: CASSLGQRYGYTF
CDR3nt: TGTGCCAGCAGTCTCGGACAGAGATATGGCTACACCTTC

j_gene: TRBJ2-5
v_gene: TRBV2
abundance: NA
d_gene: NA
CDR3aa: CASSGTKLETQYF
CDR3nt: TGTGCCAGCAGTGGTACGAAACTAGAGACCCAGTACTTC

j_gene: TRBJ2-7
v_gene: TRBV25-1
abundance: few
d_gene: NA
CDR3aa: CASSSFSSYEQYF
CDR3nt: TGTGCCAGCAGCTCATTTAGCTCCTACGAGCAGTACTTC

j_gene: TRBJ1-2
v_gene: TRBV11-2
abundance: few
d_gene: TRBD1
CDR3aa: CASSQTTGAGYTF
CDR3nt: TGTGCCAGCAGCCAGACGACAGGGGCTGGCTACACCTTC

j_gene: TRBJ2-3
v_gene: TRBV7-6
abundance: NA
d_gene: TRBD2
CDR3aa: CASSPGSSGRPTDTQYF
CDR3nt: TGTGCCAGCAGCCCGGGTAGTAGCGGGAGGCCCACAGATACGCAGTATTTT

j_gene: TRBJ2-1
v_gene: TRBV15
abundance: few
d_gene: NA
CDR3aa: CATSRASPRDEQFF
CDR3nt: TGTGCCACCAGCAGAGCAAGCCCACGGGATGAGCAGTTCTTC

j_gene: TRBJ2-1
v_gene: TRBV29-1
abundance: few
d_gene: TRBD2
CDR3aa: CSVRGGRSYNEQFF
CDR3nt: TGCAGCGTTCGGGGAGGGCGCTCCTACAATGAGCAGTTCTTC

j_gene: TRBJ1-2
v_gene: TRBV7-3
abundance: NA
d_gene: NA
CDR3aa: CASSLASGTGYTF
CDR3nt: TGTGCCAGCAGCTTAGCCTCCGGGACCGGCTACACCTTC

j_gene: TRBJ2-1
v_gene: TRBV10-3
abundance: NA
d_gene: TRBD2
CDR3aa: CAISGGLAPYNEQFF
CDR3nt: TGTGCCATCAGTGGGGGACTAGCGCCCTACAATGAGCAGTTCTTC

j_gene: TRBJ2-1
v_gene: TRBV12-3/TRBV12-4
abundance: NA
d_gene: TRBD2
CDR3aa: CASSSMTSENNEQFF
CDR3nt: TGTGCCAGCAGTTCGATGACTAGCGAGAACAATGAGCAGTTCTTC

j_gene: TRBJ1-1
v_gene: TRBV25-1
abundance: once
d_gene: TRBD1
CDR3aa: CASTLYRGVTEAFF
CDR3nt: TGTGCCAGCACCTTGTACAGGGGGGTGACTGAAGCTTTCTTT

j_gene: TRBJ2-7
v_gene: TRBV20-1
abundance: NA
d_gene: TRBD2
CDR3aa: CSAVPGLASYEQYF
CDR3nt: TGCAGTGCTGTACCGGGACTAGCGAGCTACGAGCAGTACTTC

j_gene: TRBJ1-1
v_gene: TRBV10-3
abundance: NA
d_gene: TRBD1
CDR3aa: CAISEIAGRGRTEAFF
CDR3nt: TGTGCCATCAGTGAGATCGCTGGCAGGGGGCGAACTGAAGCTTTCTTT

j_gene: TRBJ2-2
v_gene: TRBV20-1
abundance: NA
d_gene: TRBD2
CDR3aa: CSATTGLAAGELFF
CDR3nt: TGCAGTGCAACAACGGGACTAGCTGCCGGGGAGCTGTTTTTT

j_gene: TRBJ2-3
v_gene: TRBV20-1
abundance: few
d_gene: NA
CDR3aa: CSASSPEVLTDTQYF
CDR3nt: TGCAGTGCTAGTTCGCCTGAGGTTCTCACAGATACGCAGTATTTT

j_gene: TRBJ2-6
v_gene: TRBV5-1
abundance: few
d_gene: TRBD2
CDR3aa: CASSTTSGPSGANVLTF
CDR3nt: TGCGCCAGCAGTACGACTAGCGGCCCGTCTGGGGCCAACGTCCTGACTTTC

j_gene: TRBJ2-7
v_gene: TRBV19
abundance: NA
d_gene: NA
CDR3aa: CASSSPSASSYEQYF
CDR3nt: TGTGCCAGTAGCTCTCCTTCGGCAAGCTCCTACGAGCAGTACTTC

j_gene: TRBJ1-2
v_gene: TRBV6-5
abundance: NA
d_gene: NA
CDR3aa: CASSTPGEGYTF
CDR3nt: TGTGCCAGCAGTACCCCGGGGGAAGGCTACACCTTC

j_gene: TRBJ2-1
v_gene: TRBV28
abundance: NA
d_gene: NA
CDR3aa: CASRLPSTIPYNEQFF
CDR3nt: TGTGCCAGCAGGCTACCGTCGACTATTCCCTACAATGAGCAGTTCTTC

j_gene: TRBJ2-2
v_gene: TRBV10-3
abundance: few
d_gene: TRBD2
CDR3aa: CAILRQGKAGGLGTGELFF
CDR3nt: TGTGCCATCCTAAGGCAGGGCAAAGCGGGAGGGCTCGGCACCGGGGAGCTGTTTTTT

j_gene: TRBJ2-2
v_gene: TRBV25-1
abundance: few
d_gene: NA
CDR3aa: CASGTGIGELFF
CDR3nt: TGTGCCAGCGGAACAGGGATCGGGGAGCTGTTTTTT

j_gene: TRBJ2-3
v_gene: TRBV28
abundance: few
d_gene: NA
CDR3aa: CASSSSTGTFSTDTQYF
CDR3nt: TGTGCCAGCAGTTCATCCACAGGGACATTCAGCACAGATACGCAGTATTTT

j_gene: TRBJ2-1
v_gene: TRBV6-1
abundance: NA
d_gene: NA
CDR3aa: CASSHRSVNEQFF
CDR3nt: TGTGCCAGCAGCCACAGGAGTGTCAATGAGCAGTTCTTC

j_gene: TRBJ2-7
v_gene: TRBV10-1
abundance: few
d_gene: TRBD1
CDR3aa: CASSESGIRDRMYEQYF
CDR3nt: TGCGCCAGCAGTGAGTCCGGAATAAGGGACAGGATGTACGAGCAGTACTTC

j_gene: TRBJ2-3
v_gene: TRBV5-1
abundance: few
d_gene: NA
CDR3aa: CASRMWPDTQYF
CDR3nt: TGCGCCAGCAGGATGTGGCCAGATACGCAGTATTTT

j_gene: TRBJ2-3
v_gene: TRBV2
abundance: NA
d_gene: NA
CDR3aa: CASRLDSYTDTQYF
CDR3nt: TGTGCCAGTAGACTGGACAGTTACACAGATACGCAGTATTTT

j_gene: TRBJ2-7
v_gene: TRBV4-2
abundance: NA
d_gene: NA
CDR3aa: CASSPSPTGSYEQYF
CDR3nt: TGTGCCAGCAGCCCGTCGCCCACAGGGTCCTACGAGCAGTACTTC

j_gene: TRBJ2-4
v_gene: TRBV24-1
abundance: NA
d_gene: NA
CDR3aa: CATSEAFLAKNIQYF
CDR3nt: TGTGCCACCAGTGAGGCGTTTCTAGCCAAAAACATTCAGTACTTC

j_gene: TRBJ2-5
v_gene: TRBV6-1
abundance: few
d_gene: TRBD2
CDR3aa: CASSLGLALKTQYF
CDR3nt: TGTGCCAGCAGCCTGGGACTAGCGCTGAAGACCCAGTACTTC

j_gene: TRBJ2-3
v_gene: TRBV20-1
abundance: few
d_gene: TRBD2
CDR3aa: CSARRAGTTTDTQYF
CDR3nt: TGCAGTGCTAGACGTGCCGGGACTACTACAGATACGCAGTATTTT

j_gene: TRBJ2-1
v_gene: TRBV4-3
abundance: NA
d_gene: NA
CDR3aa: CASSQEAGNSYNEQFF
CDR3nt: TGCGCCAGCAGCCAAGAGGCGGGGAACTCCTACAATGAGCAGTTCTTC

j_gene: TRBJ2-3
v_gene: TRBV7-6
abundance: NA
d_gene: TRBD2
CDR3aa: CASSLAGRPTDTQYF
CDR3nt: TGTGCCAGCAGTTTAGCGGGCAGACCGACAGATACGCAGTATTTT

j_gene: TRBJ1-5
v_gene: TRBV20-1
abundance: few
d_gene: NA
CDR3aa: CSARSAGGNQPQHF
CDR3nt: TGCAGTGCTAGATCGGCTGGGGGCAATCAGCCCCAGCATTTT

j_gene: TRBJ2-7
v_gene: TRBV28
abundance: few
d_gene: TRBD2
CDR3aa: CASSLSSGGSWEQYF
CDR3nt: TGTGCCAGCAGTTTGAGTAGCGGGGGGTCTTGGGAGCAGTACTTC

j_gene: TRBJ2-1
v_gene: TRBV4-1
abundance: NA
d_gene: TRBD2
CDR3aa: CASSLSGGAGDNEQFF
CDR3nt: TGCGCCAGCAGCCTTAGCGGGGGGGCCGGTGACAATGAGCAGTTCTTC

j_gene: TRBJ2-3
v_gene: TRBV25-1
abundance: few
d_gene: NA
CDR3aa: CASNGVAGEDTQYF
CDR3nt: TGTGCCAGCAACGGAGTTGCAGGGGAAGATACGCAGTATTTT

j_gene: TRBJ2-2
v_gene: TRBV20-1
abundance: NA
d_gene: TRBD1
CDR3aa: CSATLPDRFNGELFF
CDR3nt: TGCAGCGCTACACTTCCGGACAGGTTTAACGGGGAGCTGTTTTTT

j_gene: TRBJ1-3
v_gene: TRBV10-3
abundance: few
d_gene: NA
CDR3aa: CAIGQLRSGNTIYF
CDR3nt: TGTGCCATCGGACAGCTACGTTCTGGAAACACCATATATTTT

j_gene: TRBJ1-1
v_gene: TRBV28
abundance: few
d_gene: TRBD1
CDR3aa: CASSTTGGSTEAFF
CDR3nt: TGTGCCAGCAGCACGACAGGGGGCAGCACTGAAGCTTTCTTT

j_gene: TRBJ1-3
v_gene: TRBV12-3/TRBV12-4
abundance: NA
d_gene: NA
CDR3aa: CASSPLRLSSGNTIYF
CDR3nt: TGTGCCAGCAGCCCCCTTCGGCTGAGCTCTGGAAACACCATATATTTT

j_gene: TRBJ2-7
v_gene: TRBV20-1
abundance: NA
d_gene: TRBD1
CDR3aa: CSARGGRNRGVYEQYF
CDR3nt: TGCAGTGCTAGAGGAGGTCGGAACAGGGGGGTTTACGAGCAGTACTTC

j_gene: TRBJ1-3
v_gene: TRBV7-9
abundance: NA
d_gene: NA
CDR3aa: CASSPQQRVLSGNTIYF
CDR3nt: TGTGCCAGCAGCCCCCAGCAGAGGGTCCTCTCTGGAAACACCATATATTTT

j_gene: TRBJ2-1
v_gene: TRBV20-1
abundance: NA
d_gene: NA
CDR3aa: CSASLGPAYNEQFF
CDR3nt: TGCAGTGCTAGTTTGGGTCCCGCCTACAATGAGCAGTTCTTC

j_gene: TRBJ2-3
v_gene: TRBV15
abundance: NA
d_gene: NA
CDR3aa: CATARAGGTDTQYF
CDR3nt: TGTGCCACGGCTCGGGCAGGGGGCACAGATACGCAGTATTTT

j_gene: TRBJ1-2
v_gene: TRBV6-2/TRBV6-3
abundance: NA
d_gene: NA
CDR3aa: CASSRDQGWYGYTF
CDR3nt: TGTGCCAGCAGTCGGGACCAGGGATGGTATGGCTACACCTTC

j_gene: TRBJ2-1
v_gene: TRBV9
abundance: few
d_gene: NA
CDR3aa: CASSVRPNNEQFF
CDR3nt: TGTGCCAGCAGCGTAAGGCCGAACAATGAGCAGTTCTTC

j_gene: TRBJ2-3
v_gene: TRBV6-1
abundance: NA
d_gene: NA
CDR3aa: CASSPPGTWSTDTQYF
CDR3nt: TGTGCCAGCAGTCCTCCCGGGACCTGGAGCACAGATACGCAGTATTTT

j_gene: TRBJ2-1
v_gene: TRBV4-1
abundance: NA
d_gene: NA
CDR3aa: CASRQGGSYNEQFF
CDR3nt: TGCGCCAGCAGACAAGGAGGCTCCTACAATGAGCAGTTCTTC

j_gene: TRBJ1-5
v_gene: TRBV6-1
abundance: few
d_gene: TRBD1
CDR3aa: CASTNPPGQGFNQPQHF
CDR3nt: TGTGCCAGCACAAACCCCCCGGGACAGGGATTCAATCAGCCCCAGCATTTT

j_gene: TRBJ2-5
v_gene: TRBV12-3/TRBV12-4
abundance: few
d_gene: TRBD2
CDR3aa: CASKLAGGLQETQYF
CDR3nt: TGTGCCAGCAAACTAGCGGGGGGCCTTCAAGAGACCCAGTACTTC

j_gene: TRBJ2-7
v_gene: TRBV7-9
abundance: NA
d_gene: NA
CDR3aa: CASSFRKGVDGEQYF
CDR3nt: TGTGCCAGCAGCTTCCGAAAGGGCGTCGACGGCGAGCAGTACTTC

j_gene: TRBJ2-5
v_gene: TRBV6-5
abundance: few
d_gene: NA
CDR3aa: CASSLTRALQETQYF
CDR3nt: TGTGCCAGCAGTTTAACCCGGGCGTTACAAGAGACCCAGTACTTC

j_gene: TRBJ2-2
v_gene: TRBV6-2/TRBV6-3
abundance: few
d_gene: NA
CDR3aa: CASSYEAVTGELFF
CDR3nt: TGTGCCAGCAGTTACGAGGCCGTCACCGGGGAGCTGTTTTTT